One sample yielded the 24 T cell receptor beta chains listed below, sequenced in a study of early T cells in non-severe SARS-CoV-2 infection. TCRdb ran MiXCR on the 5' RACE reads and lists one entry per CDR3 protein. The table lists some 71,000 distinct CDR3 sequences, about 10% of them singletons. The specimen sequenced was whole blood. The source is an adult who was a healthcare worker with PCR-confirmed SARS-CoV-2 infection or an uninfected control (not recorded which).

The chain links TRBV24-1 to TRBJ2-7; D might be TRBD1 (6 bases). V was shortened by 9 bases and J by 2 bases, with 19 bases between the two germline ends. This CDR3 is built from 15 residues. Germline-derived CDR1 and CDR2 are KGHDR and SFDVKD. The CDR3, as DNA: TGTGCCACCCTCTTCCTGGGACAACCGGCCTACGAGCAGTACTTC. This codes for CATLFLGQPAYEQYF.

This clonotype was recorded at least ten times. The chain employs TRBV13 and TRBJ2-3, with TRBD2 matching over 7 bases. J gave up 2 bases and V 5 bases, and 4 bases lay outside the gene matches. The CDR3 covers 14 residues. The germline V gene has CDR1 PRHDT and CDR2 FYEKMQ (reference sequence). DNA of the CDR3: TGTGCCAGCAGCCGCGGGGGATCCACAGATACGCAGTATTTT. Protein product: CASSRGGSTDTQYF.

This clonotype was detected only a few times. This chain's CDR3 is CASSYPGRRVNTGELFF. DNA for the CDR3: TGTGCCAGCAGCTACCCGGGACGACGGGTTAACACCGGGGAGCTGTTTTTT. The genes are TRBV7-6 and TRBJ2-2; either TRBD1 or TRBD2 may supply D (5 bases each). Germline-derived CDR1 and CDR2 are SGHVS and FNYEAQ. CDR3 length: 17 amino acids. Trimming cost V 4 bases and J 2 bases, with 17 bases left between them.

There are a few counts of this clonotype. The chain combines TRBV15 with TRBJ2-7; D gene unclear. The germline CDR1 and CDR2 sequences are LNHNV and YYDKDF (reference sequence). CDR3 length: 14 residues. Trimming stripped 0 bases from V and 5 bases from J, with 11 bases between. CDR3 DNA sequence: TGTGCCACCAGCAGAGATAGGATGAACGACGAGCAGTACTTC. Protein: CATSRDRMNDEQYF. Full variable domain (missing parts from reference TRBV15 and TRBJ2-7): DAMVIQNPRYQVTQFGKPVTLSCSQTLNHNVMYWYQQKSSQAPKLLFHYYDKDFNNEADTPDNFQSRRPNTSFCFLDIRSPGLGDTAMYLCATSRDRMNDEQYFGPGTRLTVT.

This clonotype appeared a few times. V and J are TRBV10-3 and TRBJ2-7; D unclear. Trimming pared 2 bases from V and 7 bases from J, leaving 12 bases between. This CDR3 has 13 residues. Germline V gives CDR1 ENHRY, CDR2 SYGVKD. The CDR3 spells CAISEGSPGEQYF. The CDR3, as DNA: TGTGCCATCAGTGAGGGCTCGCCCGGGGAGCAGTACTTC.

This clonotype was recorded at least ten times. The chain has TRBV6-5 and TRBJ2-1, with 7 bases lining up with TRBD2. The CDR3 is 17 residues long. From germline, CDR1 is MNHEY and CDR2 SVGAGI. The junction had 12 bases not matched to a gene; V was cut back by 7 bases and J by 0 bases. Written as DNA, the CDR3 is TGTGCCAGCACCCGGGGTAGCGGGCTGAGCTCCTACAATGAGCAGTTCTTC. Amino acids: CASTRGSGLSSYNEQFF.

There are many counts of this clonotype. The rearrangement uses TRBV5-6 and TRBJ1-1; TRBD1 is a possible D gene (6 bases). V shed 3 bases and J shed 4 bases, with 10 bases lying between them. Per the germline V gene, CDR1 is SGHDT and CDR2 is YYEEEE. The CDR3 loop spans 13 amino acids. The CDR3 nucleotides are TGTGCCAGCAGCTCAGGGGTCTCCACTGAAGCTTTCTTT. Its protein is CASSSGVSTEAFF.

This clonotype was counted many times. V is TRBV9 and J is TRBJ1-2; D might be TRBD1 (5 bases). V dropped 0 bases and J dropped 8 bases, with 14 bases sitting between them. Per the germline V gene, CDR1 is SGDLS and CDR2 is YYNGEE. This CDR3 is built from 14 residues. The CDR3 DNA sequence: TGTGCCAGCAGCGTAGATGAGGGCTGGGGCGGCTACACCTTC. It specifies CASSVDEGWGGYTF.

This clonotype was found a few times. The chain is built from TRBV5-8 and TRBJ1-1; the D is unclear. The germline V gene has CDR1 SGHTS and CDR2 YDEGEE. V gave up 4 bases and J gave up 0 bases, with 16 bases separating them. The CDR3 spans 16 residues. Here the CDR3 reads CASSSLRREMNTEAFF. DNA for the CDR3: TGTGCCAGCAGCAGCCTTCGGAGGGAGATGAACACTGAAGCTTTCTTT. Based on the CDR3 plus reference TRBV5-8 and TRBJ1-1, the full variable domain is EAGVTQSPTHLIKTRGQQATLRCSPISGHTSVYWYQQALGLGLQFLLWYDEGEERNRGNFPPRFSGRQFPNYSSELNVNALELEDSALYLCASSSLRREMNTEAFFGQGTRLTVV.

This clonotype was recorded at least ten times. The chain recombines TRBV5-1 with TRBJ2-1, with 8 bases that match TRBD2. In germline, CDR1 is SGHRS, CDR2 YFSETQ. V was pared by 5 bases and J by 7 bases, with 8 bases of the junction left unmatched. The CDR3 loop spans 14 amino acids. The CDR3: CASSPMRGENEQFF. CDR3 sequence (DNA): TGCGCCAGCAGTCCCATGCGGGGGGAGAATGAGCAGTTCTTC.

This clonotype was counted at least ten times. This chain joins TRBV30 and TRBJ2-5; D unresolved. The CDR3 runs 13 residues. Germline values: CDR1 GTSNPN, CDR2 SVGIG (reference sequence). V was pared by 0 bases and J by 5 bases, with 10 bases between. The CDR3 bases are TGTGCCTGGAGTGTACGACTCACCGAGACCCAGTACTTC. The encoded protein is CAWSVRLTETQYF. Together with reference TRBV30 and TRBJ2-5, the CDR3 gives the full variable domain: SQTIHQWPATLVQPVGSPLSLECTVEGTSNPNLYWYRQAAGRGLQLLFYSVGIGQISSEVPQNLSASRPQDRQFILSSKKLLLSDSGFYLCAWSVRLTETQYFGPGTRLLVL.

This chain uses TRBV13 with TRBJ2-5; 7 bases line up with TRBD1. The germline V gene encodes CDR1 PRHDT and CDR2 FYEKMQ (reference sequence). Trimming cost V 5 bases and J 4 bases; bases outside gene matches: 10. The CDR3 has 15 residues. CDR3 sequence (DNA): TGTGCCAGCAGCGAGGGGCAGGGGGACGGAGAGACCCAGTACTTC. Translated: CASSEGQGDGETQYF.

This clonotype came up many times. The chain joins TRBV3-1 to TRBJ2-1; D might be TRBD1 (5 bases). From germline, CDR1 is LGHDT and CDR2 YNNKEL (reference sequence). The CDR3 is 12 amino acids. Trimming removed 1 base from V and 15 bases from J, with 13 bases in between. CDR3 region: CASSQVSQGWFF. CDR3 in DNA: TGTGCCAGCAGCCAAGTGTCCCAGGGTTGGTTCTTC.

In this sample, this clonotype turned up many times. The CDR3 here is CASSRPGYYNEQFF. The CDR3 coding sequence is TGTGCCAGCAGCCGCCCGGGGTACTACAATGAGCAGTTCTTC. V gene TRBV14 combines with J gene TRBJ2-1; TRBD2 might be the D (5 bases). Trimming pared 4 bases from V and 3 bases from J, leaving 10 bases between. Germline CDR1 SGHDN, CDR2 FVKESK. The CDR3 loop spans 14 amino acids.

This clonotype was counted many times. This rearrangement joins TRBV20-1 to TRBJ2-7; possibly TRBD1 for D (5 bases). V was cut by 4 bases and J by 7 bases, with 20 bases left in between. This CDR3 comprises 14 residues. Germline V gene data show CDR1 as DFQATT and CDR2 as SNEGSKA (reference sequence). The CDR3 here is CSAKIGAGPREQYF. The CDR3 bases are TGCAGTGCTAAGATAGGGGCAGGTCCGCGGGAGCAGTACTTC.

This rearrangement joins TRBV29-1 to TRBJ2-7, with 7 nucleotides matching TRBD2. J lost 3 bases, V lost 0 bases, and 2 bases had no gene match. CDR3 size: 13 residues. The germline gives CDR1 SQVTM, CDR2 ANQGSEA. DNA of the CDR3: TGCAGCGTTGAAGACCCGGGGGGCTACGAGCAGTACTTC. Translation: CSVEDPGGYEQYF.

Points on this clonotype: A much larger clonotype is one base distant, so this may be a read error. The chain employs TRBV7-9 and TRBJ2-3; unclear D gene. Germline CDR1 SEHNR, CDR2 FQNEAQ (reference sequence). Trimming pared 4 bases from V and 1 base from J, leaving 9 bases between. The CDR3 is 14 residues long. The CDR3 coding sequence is TGTGCCAGCAGCTCCACCTGGGGCACAGATACGCAGTATTTT. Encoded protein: CASSSTWGTDTQYF.

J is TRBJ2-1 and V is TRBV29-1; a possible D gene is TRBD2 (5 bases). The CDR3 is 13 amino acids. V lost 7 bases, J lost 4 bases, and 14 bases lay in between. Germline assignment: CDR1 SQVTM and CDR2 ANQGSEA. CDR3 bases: TGCAGCGCGAGCCGGGAATCTTACAATGAGCAGTTCTTC. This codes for CSASRESYNEQFF.

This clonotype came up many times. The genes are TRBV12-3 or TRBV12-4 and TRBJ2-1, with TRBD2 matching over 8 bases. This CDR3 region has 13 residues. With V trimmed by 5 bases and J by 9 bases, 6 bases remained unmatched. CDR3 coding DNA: TGTGCCAGCAGTCGGACCAGCGGGGGTGAGCAGTTCTTC. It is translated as CASSRTSGGEQFF.

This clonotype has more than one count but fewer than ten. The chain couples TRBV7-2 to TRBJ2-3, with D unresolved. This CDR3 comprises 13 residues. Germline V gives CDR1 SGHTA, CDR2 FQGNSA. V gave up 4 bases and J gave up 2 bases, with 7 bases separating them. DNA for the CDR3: TGTGCCAGCAGCTATACTTACACAGATACGCAGTATTTT. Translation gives CASSYTYTDTQYF.

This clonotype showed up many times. The CDR3 spells CSAQAPDRDYEQYF. Here the CDR3 DNA reads TGCAGTGCCCAGGCGCCCGACAGGGACTACGAGCAGTACTTC. The rearrangement links TRBV20-1 to TRBJ2-7; 7 bases map to TRBD1. The CDR3 runs 14 residues. J was trimmed by 3 bases and V by 6 bases; bases with no gene match: 11. CDR1 is DFQATT, CDR2 SNEGSKA, per germline (reference sequence).

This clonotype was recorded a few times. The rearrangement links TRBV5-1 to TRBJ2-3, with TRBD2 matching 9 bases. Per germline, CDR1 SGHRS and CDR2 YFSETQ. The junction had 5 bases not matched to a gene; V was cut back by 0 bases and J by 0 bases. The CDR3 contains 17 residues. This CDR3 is CASSLGVAGASTDTQYF. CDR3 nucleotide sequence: TGCGCCAGCAGCTTGGGCGTAGCGGGGGCTAGCACAGATACGCAGTATTTT.

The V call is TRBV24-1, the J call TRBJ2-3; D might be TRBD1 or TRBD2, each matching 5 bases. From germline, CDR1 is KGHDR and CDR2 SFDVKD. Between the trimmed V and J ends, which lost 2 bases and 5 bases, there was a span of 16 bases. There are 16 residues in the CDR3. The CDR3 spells CATSDSGTPARDTQYF. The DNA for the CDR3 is TGTGCCACCAGTGATTCCGGGACCCCCGCACGAGATACGCAGTATTTT.

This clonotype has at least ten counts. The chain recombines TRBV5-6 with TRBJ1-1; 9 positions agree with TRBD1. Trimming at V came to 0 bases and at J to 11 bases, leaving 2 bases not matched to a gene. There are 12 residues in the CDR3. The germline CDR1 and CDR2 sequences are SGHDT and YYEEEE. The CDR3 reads CASSLAGQGAFF. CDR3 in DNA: TGTGCCAGCAGCTTGGCGGGACAGGGCGCTTTCTTT. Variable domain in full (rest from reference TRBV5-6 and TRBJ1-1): DAGVTQSPTHLIKTRGQQVTLRCSPKSGHDTVSWYQQALGQGPQFIFQYYEEEERQRGNFPDRFSGHQFPNYSSELNVNALLLGDSALYLCASSLAGQGAFFGQGTRLTVV.